These 9 T cell receptor beta chains were all obtained from the same sample, sequenced in a study of Ad26.COV2.S vaccination and SARS-CoV-2 variants. TCRdb's copy holds only in-frame clones and misses some; the assay was immunoSEQ multiplex PCR. The top ten clones hold about 13% of a sample with roughly 500,000 clones, roughly 87% of them seen once. Documented treatment: some 19 received Ad26.COV2.S at low or high dose, single or two shots; 5 received placebo; per-sample allocation not given. Samples came from day 63 after the first vaccine or placebo injection. The sample here was peripheral blood, taken in a trial of Ad26.COV2.S vaccine versus placebo. All receptors come from a person aged 18-60 years who received the Ad26.COV2.S COVID-19 vaccine or a placebo.

V gene TRBV28 combines with J gene TRBJ1-5, with D tentatively TRBD1 (5 bases). The germline CDR1 and CDR2 sequences are MDHEN and SYDVKM. The CDR3 loop spans 15 amino acids. Trimming removed 6 bases at V and 0 bases at J, with 12 bases between. As DNA, the CDR3 is TGTGCCAGCAGGTTCATGGGGGGTAGCAATCAGCCCCAGCATTTT. This encodes CASRFMGGSNQPQHF.

J is TRBJ2-1 and V is TRBV27; no reliable D call. V gave up 3 bases and J gave up 3 bases, with 12 bases separating them. The V gene's germline CDR1 is MNHEY and CDR2 SMNVEV (reference sequence). The CDR3 has 15 residues. CDR3: CASSFQGKRYNEQFF. CDR3 bases: TGTGCCAGCAGTTTTCAAGGGAAGCGCTACAATGAGCAGTTCTTC.

The chain uses TRBV5-8 and TRBJ1-4, with unresolved D. The CDR3 contains 17 residues. Germline V gene sequence: CDR1 SGHTS, CDR2 YDEGEE. V lost 2 bases to trimming and J lost 6 bases, with 20 bases between them. CDR3 loop: CASSFRIERGRDEKLFF. The CDR3 nucleotides are TGTGCCAGCAGCTTCCGGATAGAACGAGGGCGTGATGAAAAACTGTTTTTT.

V gene TRBV7-9 combines with J gene TRBJ2-7; D possibly corresponds to TRBD1 (6 bases). Germline V lookup: CDR1 SEHNR, CDR2 FQNEAQ (reference sequence). The CDR3 totals 15 residues. V lost 2 bases, J lost 5 bases, and 16 bases lay in between. CDR3 residues: CASSLSTGSFHEQYF. The CDR3 nucleotides are TGTGCCAGCAGCTTAAGCACAGGGTCTTTCCACGAGCAGTACTTC.

V usage is TRBV5-4 and J usage is TRBJ2-1; D is possibly TRBD2 (5 bases). The CDR3 is 13 residues long. The germline CDR1 and CDR2 sequences are SGHNT and YYREEE (reference sequence). The V gene lost 4 bases and the J gene lost 4 bases, with 9 bases spanning the gap. CDR3 in amino acids: CASSPPGYNEQFF. DNA for the CDR3: TGTGCCAGCAGCCCTCCGGGGTACAATGAGCAGTTCTTC.

This clone was observed a single time. V is TRBV2 and J is TRBJ2-1, with 9 bases matching TRBD2. Looked up from germline, CDR1 is SNHLY and CDR2 is FYNNEI. After removal of 7 bases from V and 7 bases from J, the junction contained 5 bases not matched to a gene. The CDR3 has 13 residues. The CDR3 DNA is TGTGCCAGCATAGGCGGGAGGGTGAATGAGCAGTTCTTC. The encoded protein is CASIGGRVNEQFF.

The rearrangement links TRBV6-5 to TRBJ2-7; 7 positions agree with TRBD1. The trim removed 2 bases at V and 3 bases at J, leaving 4 bases unmatched. Germline V gene lookup returns CDR1 MNHEY and CDR2 SVGAGI. The CDR3 spans 14 residues. CDR3: CASSYQTGNYEQYF. CDR3 coding DNA: TGTGCCAGCAGTTACCAGACAGGGAACTACGAGCAGTACTTC.

The chain is built from TRBV15 and TRBJ2-4; D may be TRBD1 or TRBD2 (5 bases each). V lost 1 base and J lost 8, with 9 bases in between. The CDR3 consists of 13 residues. In germline, CDR1 is LNHNV, CDR2 YYDKDF (reference sequence). The CDR3 loop is CATSRARGDIQYF. CDR3 DNA sequence: TGTGCCACCAGCAGAGCTAGAGGGGACATTCAGTACTTC.

The chain joins TRBV9 to TRBJ2-1; D gene uncertain. Between the trimmed V and J ends, which lost 0 bases and 4 bases, there was a span of 8 bases. Germline CDR1 and CDR2: SGDLS and YYNGEE. This CDR3 spans 14 amino acids. The CDR3 DNA follows: TGTGCCAGCAGCGTAGAGGCTCAATACAATGAGCAGTTCTTC. This gives the protein CASSVEAQYNEQFF.